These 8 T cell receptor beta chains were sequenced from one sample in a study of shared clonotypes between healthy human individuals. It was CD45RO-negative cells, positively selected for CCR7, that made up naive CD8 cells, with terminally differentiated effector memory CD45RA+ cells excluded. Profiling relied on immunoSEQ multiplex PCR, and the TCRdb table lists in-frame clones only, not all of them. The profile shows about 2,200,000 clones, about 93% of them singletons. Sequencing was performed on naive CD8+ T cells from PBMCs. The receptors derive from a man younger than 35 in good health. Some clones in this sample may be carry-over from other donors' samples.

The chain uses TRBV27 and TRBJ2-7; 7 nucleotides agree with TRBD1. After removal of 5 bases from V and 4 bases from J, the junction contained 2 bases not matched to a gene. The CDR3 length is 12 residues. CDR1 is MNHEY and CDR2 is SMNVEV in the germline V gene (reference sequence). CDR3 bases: TGTGCCAGCAGTACGGGACAGTACGAGCAGTACTTC. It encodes CASSTGQYEQYF.

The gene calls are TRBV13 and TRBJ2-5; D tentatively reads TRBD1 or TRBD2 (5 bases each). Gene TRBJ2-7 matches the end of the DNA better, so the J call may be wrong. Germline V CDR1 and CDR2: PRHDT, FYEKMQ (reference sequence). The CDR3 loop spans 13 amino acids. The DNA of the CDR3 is TGTGCCAGCAGCTTAGGCGGGACCCCCGAGCAGTACTTC. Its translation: CASSLGGTPEQYF.

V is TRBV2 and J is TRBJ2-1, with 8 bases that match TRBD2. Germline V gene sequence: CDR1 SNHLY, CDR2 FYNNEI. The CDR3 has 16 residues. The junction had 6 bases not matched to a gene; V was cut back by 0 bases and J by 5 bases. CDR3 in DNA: TGTGCCAGCAGTGAAGCTAAACTAGCGGATGACAATGAGCAGTTCTTC. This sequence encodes CASSEAKLADDNEQFF.

CDR3 region: CASSDSSLGGETQYF. CDR3 nucleotide sequence: TGTGCCAGCAGCGACTCATCATTGGGGGGAGAGACCCAGTACTTC. The chain links TRBV9 to TRBJ2-5; possibly TRBD2 for D (6 bases). Between the trimmed V and J ends, which lost 3 bases and 4 bases, there was a span of 16 bases. Germline-derived CDR1 and CDR2 are SGDLS and YYNGEE. This CDR3 has 15 amino acids. Combining the CDR3 with reference TRBV9 and TRBJ2-5 gives the whole variable domain DSGVTQTPKHLITATGQRVTLRCSPRSGDLSVYWYQQSLDQGLQFLIQYYNGEERAKGNILERFSAQQFPDLHSELNLSSLELGDSALYFCASSDSSLGGETQYFGPGTRLLVL.

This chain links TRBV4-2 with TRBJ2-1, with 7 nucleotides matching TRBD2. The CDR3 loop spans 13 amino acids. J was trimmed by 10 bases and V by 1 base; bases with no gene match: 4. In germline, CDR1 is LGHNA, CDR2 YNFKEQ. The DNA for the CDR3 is TGTGCCAGCAGCCAAGGACTAGCTCGGGAGCAGTTCTTC. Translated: CASSQGLAREQFF.

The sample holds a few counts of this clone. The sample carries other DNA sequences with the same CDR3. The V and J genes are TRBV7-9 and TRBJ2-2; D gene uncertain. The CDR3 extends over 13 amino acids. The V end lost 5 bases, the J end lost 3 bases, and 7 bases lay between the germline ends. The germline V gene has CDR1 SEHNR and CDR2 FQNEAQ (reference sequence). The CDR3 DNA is TGTGCCAGCAGCCTACCTGACACCGGGGAGCTGTTTTTT. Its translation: CASSLPDTGELFF.

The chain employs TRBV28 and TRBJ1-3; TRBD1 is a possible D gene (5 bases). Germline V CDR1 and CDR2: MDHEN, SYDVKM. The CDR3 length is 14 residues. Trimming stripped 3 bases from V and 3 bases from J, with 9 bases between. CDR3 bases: TGTGCCAGCAGTTTGCCGGGACTTGGAAACACCATATATTTT. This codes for CASSLPGLGNTIYF.

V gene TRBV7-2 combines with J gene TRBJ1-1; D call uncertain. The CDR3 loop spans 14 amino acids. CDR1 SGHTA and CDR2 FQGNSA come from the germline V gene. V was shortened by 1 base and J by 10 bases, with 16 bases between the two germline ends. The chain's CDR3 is CASSLGVESGLAFF. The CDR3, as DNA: TGTGCCAGCAGCTTAGGAGTCGAGTCTGGGTTAGCTTTCTTT.